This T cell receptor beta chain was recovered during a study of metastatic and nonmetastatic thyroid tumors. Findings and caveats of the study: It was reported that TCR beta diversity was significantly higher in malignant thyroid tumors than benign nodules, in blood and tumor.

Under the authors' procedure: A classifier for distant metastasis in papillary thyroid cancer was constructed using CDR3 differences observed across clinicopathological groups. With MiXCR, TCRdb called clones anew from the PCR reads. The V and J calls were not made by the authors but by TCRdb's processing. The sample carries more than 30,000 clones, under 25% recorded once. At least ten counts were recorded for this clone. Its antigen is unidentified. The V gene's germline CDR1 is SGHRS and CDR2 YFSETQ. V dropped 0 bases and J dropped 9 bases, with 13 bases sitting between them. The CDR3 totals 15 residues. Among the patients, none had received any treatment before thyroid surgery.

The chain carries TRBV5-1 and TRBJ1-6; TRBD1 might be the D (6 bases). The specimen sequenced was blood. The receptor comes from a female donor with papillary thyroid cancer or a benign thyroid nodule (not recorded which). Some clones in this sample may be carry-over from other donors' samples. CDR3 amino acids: CASSLGQEKSSPLHF. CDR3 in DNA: TGCGCCAGCAGCTTGGGACAGGAGAAATCTTCACCCCTCCACTTT.